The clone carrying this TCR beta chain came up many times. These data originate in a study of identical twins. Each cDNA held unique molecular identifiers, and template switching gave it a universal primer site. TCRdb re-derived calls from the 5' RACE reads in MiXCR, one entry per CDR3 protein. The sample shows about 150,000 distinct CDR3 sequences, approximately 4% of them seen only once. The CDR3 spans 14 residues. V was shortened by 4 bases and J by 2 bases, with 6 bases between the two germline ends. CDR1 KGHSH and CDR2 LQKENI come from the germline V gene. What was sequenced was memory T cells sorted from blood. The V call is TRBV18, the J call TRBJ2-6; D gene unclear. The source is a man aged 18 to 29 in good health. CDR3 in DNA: TGTGCCAGCTCACTAGGACCTGGGGCCAACGTCCTGACTTTC. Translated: CASSLGPGANVLTF.